This is a list of T cell receptor beta chains from one sample in a study of blood T cell repertoires in COVID-19. Using immunoSEQ multiplex PCR, the repertoire was profiled, and TCRdb retains in-frame clones only, with some absent. The sample includes roughly 200,000 clones, 75% to 85% of them seen just once. Sequences were obtained from peripheral blood. These receptors all come from a woman aged 80 or older with COVID-19, enrolled during active disease. Both conserved end residues are part of each CDR3. The order of the fields is CDR3 protein, J gene, V gene.

CDR3: CASSHGGQGLNEQFF; J: TRBJ2-1; V: TRBV3-1/TRBV3-2
CDR3: CASIEPLGGGSYEQYF; J: TRBJ2-7; V: TRBV6-6
CDR3: CASSARQGGTDTQYF; J: TRBJ2-3; V: TRBV9
CDR3: CASSFGTGGLYGYTF; J: TRBJ1-2; V: TRBV11-1
CDR3: CAISPGLAREETQYF; J: TRBJ2-5; V: TRBV10-3
CDR3: CASSPPAGGTEAFF; J: TRBJ1-1; V: TRBV18
CDR3: CASSPTGVAKEKLFF; J: TRBJ1-4; V: TRBV18
CDR3: CASALKEKLFF; J: TRBJ1-4; V: TRBV7-9
CDR3: CATVDSNNEKLFF; J: TRBJ1-4; V: TRBV15
CDR3: CASSGTGDTYGYTF; J: TRBJ1-2; V: TRBV19
CDR3: CATSLGRGHAETQYF; J: TRBJ2-5; V: TRBV24-1
CDR3: CASSLNNRAEAFF; J: TRBJ1-1; V: TRBV7-3
CDR3: CASSQTRTSGITDTQYF; J: TRBJ2-3; V: TRBV4-2
CDR3: CASSIHRDYPTGELFF; J: TRBJ2-2; V: TRBV19
CDR3: CASSLGRLAGSGELFF; J: TRBJ2-2; V: TRBV7-3
CDR3: CASRILQGSAEAFF; J: TRBJ1-1; V: TRBV27
CDR3: CASSLDGFQGGYTF; J: TRBJ1-2; V: TRBV11-2
CDR3: CASSYGQGAYSNQPQHF; J: TRBJ1-5; V: TRBV6-2/TRBV6-3
CDR3: CASITGGRKLLNEQFF; J: TRBJ2-1; V: TRBV6-6
CDR3: CASSQRGSYGYTF; J: TRBJ1-2; V: TRBV3-1/TRBV3-2
CDR3: CASSSRGITYNEQFF; J: TRBJ2-1; V: TRBV6-6
CDR3: CASSSKGGQGNYGYTF; J: TRBJ1-2; V: TRBV5-1